This T cell receptor beta chain was observed in a study of shared clonotypes between healthy human individuals. Germline CDR1 is SGDLS and CDR2 is YYNGEE. V dropped 5 bases and J dropped 8; count of bases not matched to a gene: 12. This CDR3 spans 15 amino acids. Using immunoSEQ multiplex PCR, the repertoire was profiled, and TCRdb retains in-frame clones only, with some absent. The sample carries about 1.5 million clones, about 98% recorded once. V usage is TRBV9 and J usage is TRBJ2-1; 8 positions match TRBD2. The sequenced sample was naive CD4+ T cells sorted from blood. This sample's subset: CD45RA+ positively selected. The receptor was derived from a man younger than 45 in good health. In DNA, the CDR3 is TGTGCCAGCAGTCCCCAGGGACTAGTAACGGATGAGCAGTTCTTC. Translated: CASSPQGLVTDEQFF. Based on the CDR3 plus reference TRBV9 and TRBJ2-1, the full variable domain is DSGVTQTPKHLITATGQRVTLRCSPRSGDLSVYWYQQSLDQGLQFLIQYYNGEERAKGNILERFSAQQFPDLHSELNLSSLELGDSALYFCASSPQGLVTDEQFFGPGTRLTVL.